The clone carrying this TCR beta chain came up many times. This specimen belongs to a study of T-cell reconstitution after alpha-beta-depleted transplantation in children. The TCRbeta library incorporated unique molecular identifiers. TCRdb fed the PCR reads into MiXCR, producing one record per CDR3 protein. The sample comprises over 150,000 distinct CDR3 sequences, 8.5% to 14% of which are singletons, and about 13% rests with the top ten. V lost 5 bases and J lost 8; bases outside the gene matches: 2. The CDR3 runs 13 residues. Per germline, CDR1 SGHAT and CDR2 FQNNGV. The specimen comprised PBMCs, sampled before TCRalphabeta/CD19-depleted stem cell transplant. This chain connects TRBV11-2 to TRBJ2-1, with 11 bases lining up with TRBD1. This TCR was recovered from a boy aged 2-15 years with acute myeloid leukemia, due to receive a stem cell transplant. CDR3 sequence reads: CASSRTGGHEQFF. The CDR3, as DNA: TGTGCCAGCAGCCGGACAGGGGGCCATGAGCAGTTCTTC.